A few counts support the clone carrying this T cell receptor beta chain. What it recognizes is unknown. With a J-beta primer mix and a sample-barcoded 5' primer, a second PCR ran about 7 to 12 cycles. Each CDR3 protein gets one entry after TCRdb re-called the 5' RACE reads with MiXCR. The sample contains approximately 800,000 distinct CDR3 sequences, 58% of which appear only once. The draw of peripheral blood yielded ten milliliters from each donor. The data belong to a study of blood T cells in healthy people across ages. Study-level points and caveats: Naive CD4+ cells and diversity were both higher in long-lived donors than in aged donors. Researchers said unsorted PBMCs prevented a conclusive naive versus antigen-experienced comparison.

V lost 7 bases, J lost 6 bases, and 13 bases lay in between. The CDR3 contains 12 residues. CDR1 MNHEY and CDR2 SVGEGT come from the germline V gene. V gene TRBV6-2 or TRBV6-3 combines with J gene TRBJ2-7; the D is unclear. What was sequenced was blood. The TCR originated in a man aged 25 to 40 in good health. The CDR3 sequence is CASKDGYVEQYF. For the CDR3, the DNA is TGTGCCAGCAAGGACGGATACGTCGAGCAGTACTTC.